Described below is a single T cell receptor (beta chain) sequence and its context. What it recognizes is unknown. At one of its ends the junction is not consistent with the germline gene, which may arise from a read error. This sample was included in a study of identical twins. General study results and limits: The analysis was cross-sectional rather than longitudinal within donors. Within cord blood, abundant beta clonotypes carried fewer insertions, but memory repertoires showed no such trend. Beta out-of-frame twin sharing showed a weaker excess. Compared with unrelated sharing, twin-shared out-of-frame alpha sequences had more low-probability sequences.

CDR1 SSHAT and CDR2 FNYEAQ come from the germline V gene (reference sequence). This CDR3 has 14 amino acids. TCRdb re-derived calls from the 5' RACE reads in MiXCR, one entry per CDR3 protein. Of under 250,000 distinct CDR3 sequences listed, approximately 9% are singletons. This chain joins TRBV7-7 and TRBJ2-5, with a possible D match to TRBD1 (5 bases). This receptor was obtained from a woman between 18 and 29 years old in good health. Sequencing was performed on memory (CD45RO+) T cells sorted from blood. The CDR3 region is CASSDLGHQETQYF. The CDR3 DNA follows: TGTGCTAGCAGCGATCTGGGGCACCAAGAGACCCAGTACTTC.